The 18 T cell receptor beta chains presented below share a single source sample, sequenced in a study of read filtering for tumor transcriptome and immune sequencing. Molecular barcoded adaptors covering alpha/delta and beta/gamma chains were used on approximately 400 ng RNA. TCRdb itself ran the reads through MiXCR, one entry per CDR3 protein. The sample has 57,000 or so distinct CDR3 sequences, roughly 18% seen once; the top ten hold over 11%. The specimen was a population of CD138-negative cells sorted from bone marrow. The receptor set was obtained from a donor at least 40 years old with multiple myeloma.

This clonotype showed up many times. The rearrangement links TRBV5-1 to TRBJ2-4, with D possibly matching TRBD1 (5 bases). Germline V lookup: CDR1 SGHRS, CDR2 YFSETQ. V lost 4 bases and J lost 13, with 21 bases in between. The CDR3 loop spans 14 amino acids. The CDR3 bases are TGCGCCAGCAGCCCCGCCTACAGGATGGCGCGACAGTACTTC. This sequence encodes CASSPAYRMARQYF.

This clonotype was seen only a few times. The J gene is TRBJ1-5, the V gene TRBV2, with D unclear. Trimming took 2 bases from V and 1 from J, leaving 9 bases between them. CDR3 size: 15 residues. CDR1 SNHLY and CDR2 FYNNEI come from the germline V gene. CDR3 sequence (DNA): TGTGCCAGCAGTGAAAGGAGCACGAGCAATCAGCCCCAGCATTTT. Its translation: CASSERSTSNQPQHF.

With respect to this clonotype: Given a much more abundant clone one base away, this may be a read error. CDR3 coding DNA: TGTGCCAACAGCCCCTATGACAGGAATTTCGGGCAGTACTTC. This codes for CANSPYDRNFGQYF. The chain carries TRBV7-8 and TRBJ2-7, with D possibly matching TRBD1 (6 bases). Germline-derived CDR1 and CDR2 are SGHVS and FQNEAQ. The CDR3 has 14 amino acids.

This clonotype showed up many times. V usage is TRBV19 and J usage is TRBJ2-4; the match to TRBD1 covers 8 bases. Germline V gene data show CDR1 as LNHDA and CDR2 as SQIVND (reference sequence). The CDR3 sequence is 16 residues long. V lost 6 bases, J lost 4 bases, and 11 bases stayed unmatched. The CDR3 region is CASSSGDWTGKNIQYF. As DNA, the CDR3 is TGTGCCAGTAGCTCTGGAGATTGGACAGGGAAAAACATTCAGTACTTC.

The V and J genes are TRBV7-8 and TRBJ1-5, with D possibly being TRBD1 (5 bases). CDR3 size: 18 residues. Germline CDR1 is SGHVS and CDR2 is FQNEAQ. Trimming stripped 8 bases from V and 1 base from J, with 24 bases between. The CDR3 here is CASLPRGGELGSNQPQHF. The CDR3 DNA reads as TGTGCCAGCCTACCCCGGGGGGGGGAGTTGGGGAGCAATCAGCCCCAGCATTTT.

This clonotype appeared many times. The chain combines TRBV2 with TRBJ2-3; D not resolved. The length of the CDR3 is 12 residues. Germline loops: CDR1 SNHLY, CDR2 FYNNEI. V was cut by 6 bases and J by 0 bases, with 4 bases left in between. DNA of the CDR3: TGTGCCAGCAGCCGAAGCACAGATACGCAGTATTTT. Residues: CASSRSTDTQYF.

Remarks on this clonotype: Because the CDR3 is missing its conserved closing phenylalanine or tryptophan, this is likely a read error. The J gene is TRBJ2-5, the V gene TRBV20-1, with D tentatively TRBD1 (6 bases). Trimming took 3 bases from V and 6 from J, leaving 11 bases between them. Germline CDR1 is DFQATT and CDR2 is SNEGSKA (reference sequence). This CDR3 has 12 residues. The CDR3 reads CSASQGWQTQYL. CDR3 nucleotide sequence: TGCAGTGCTAGCCAGGGGTGGCAGACCCAGTACCTC.

A few counts support this clonotype. A much larger clonotype is one base distant, so this may be a read error. The chain carries TRBV20-1 and TRBJ1-6; possibly TRBD1 for D (6 bases). The CDR3 length is 15 residues. Germline loops: CDR1 DFQATT, CDR2 SNEGSKA (reference sequence). V gave up 1 base and J gave up 5 bases, with 12 bases separating them. This CDR3 is CSARGGAANNSPLHF. The DNA of the CDR3 is TGCAGTGCTAGAGGGGGGGCAGCCAATAATTCACCCCTCCACTTT.

In this sample, this clonotype turned up many times. V and J are TRBV2 and TRBJ2-1, with 12 positions matching TRBD2. Trimming removed 7 bases from V and 6 bases from J; junction bases left unmatched: 7. There are 15 residues in the CDR3. CDR1 and CDR2 (germline): SNHLY, FYNNEI. Here the CDR3 DNA reads TGTGCCAGCACTAGGACTAGCGGGAATGGCAATGAGCAGTTCTTC. Amino acids: CASTRTSGNGNEQFF.

There are many counts of this clonotype. In nucleotides, the CDR3 is TGCAGTGCTAGAGAGGGGCTGAACAATCAGCCCCAGCATTTT. It translates to CSAREGLNNQPQHF. The chain employs TRBV20-1 and TRBJ1-5; D is possibly TRBD1 (5 bases). Germline loops: CDR1 DFQATT, CDR2 SNEGSKA (reference sequence). Trimming stripped 0 bases from V and 3 bases from J, with 9 bases between. This CDR3 region has 14 residues.

This clonotype was detected a few times. The V gene is TRBV7-4, the J gene TRBJ2-1; no clear D gene. V was pared by 5 bases and J by 10 bases, with 9 bases between. Per the germline V gene, CDR1 is SGHVT and CDR2 is SQSDAQ. This CDR3 has 11 residues. The CDR3 nucleotides are TGTGCCAGCAGCCCACACTACGAGCAGTTCTTC. It is translated as CASSPHYEQFF.

This clonotype showed up many times. This chain joins TRBV29-1 and TRBJ1-2, with a weak D call TRBD1 (6 bases). The V gene lost 2 bases and the J gene lost 5 bases, with 33 bases spanning the gap. There are 20 residues in the CDR3. Germline values: CDR1 SQVTM, CDR2 ANQGSEA. The CDR3, as DNA: TGCAGCGTTGAAAAGTACAACGGCGGGCTTACAGGGAAAGGGAGGTATGGCTACACCTTC. Residues: CSVEKYNGGLTGKGRYGYTF.

The rearrangement joins TRBV7-2 to TRBJ2-2; no clear D. Trimming removed 1 base from V and 9 bases from J, with 3 bases in between. The CDR3 is 11 residues long. The germline V gene has CDR1 SGHTA and CDR2 FQGNSA. CDR3 nucleotide sequence: TGTGCCAGCAGCTTAGTCCGGGAGCTGTTTTTT. Its translation is CASSLVRELFF.

This clonotype has at least ten counts. The chain carries TRBV6-1 and TRBJ1-5; D call uncertain. The CDR3 runs 11 residues. Germline V gene sequence: CDR1 MNHNS, CDR2 SASEGT. Trimming took 3 bases from V and 3 from J, leaving 0 bases between them. CDR3 loop: CASSDNQPQHF. CDR3 nucleotides: TGTGCCAGCAGTGACAATCAGCCCCAGCATTTT.

This clonotype showed up many times. J is TRBJ2-2 and V is TRBV5-1, with D perhaps given as TRBD1 or TRBD2 (5 bases each). This CDR3 has 16 residues. Germline V gives CDR1 SGHRS, CDR2 YFSETQ. Trimming removed 4 bases at V and 4 bases at J, with 17 bases between. The CDR3 bases are TGCGCCAGCAGCCTGAGGGTTGCAGGGAGCACCGGGGAGCTGTTTTTT. Translation: CASSLRVAGSTGELFF.

At least ten counts were recorded for this clonotype. A much more abundant neighbour one base away suggests this may be a read error. The gene calls are TRBV27 and TRBJ2-5, with D uncertain. V was clipped by 1 base and J by 4 bases, with 10 bases between them. CDR1 MNHEY and CDR2 SMNVEV come from the germline V gene (reference sequence). The length of the CDR3 is 14 residues. The CDR3 loop reads CASSLFLSGETQYF. The CDR3 region has the DNA TGTGCCAGCAGTTTATTCCTGTCTGGAGAGACCCAGTACTTC.

The chain is built from TRBV20-1 and TRBJ2-5, with D possibly TRBD2 on 6 matching bases. V lost 0 bases and J lost 7, with 18 bases in between. CDR3 length equals 15 residues. Germline CDR1 is DFQATT and CDR2 is SNEGSKA (reference sequence). The CDR3 bases are TGCAGTGCTAGAGATTCTCGGACTACCTTCGGGACCCAGTACTTC. It specifies CSARDSRTTFGTQYF.

This clonotype qualifies as medium-sized. The V and J genes are TRBV4-1 and TRBJ2-1, with D perhaps matching TRBD2 (6 bases). The CDR3 loop spans 15 amino acids. V lost 3 bases and J lost 9, with 18 bases in between. Germline V gives CDR1 MGHRA, CDR2 YSYEKL. CDR3 residues: CASSHPGAGSGEQFF. In DNA, the CDR3 is TGCGCCAGCAGCCACCCTGGAGCAGGTAGCGGTGAGCAGTTCTTC.